Included here is one T cell receptor beta chain sequence, with context. Antigen unknown. V lost 0 bases and J lost 12, with 18 bases in between. CDR1 and CDR2 from the germline V gene are LNHDA and SQIVND (reference sequence). The CDR3 runs to 15 residues. This entry belongs to a study of T cell repertoires in cytomegalovirus infection. Study-level findings and limits: Summed frequency of shared TCR beta families picked out CMV carriers who also had the relevant HLA.

MiXCR, applied by TCRdb to the reads, yields one record per CDR3 protein. Of around 300,000 distinct CDR3 sequences listed, approximately 22% are singletons. Sample: cultured PBMCs, taken from culture after CMV antigen stimulation. This chain connects TRBV19 to TRBJ2-4, with no clear D. This receptor was identified in a human donor in good health (CMV status not recorded). Some clones in this sample may be carry-over from other donors' samples. CDR3 bases: TGTGCCAGTAGTATAGAGGCCGGCCCCACCTCGGATCAGTACTTC. Amino acid sequence: CASSIEAGPTSDQYF.